The 2 T cell receptor beta chains listed next were all sequenced from one sample in a study of shared clonotypes between healthy human individuals. This table comes from immunoSEQ multiplex PCR, and its TCRdb copy is limited to in-frame clones, with some not included. The sample shows 800,000 to 1,200,000 clones, 75% to 80% of them seen only once. The sequenced sample consisted of memory CD4+ T cells from PBMCs. As to subset: CD45RA-negative fraction. These receptors were collected from a young man in good health. Some clones in this sample may be carry-over from other donors' samples.

V is TRBV15 and J is TRBJ2-1; D is ambiguous. The V and J ends lost 4 bases and 5 bases respectively, with 15 bases between them. CDR3 length equals 15 residues. Germline V gene lookup returns CDR1 LNHNV and CDR2 YYDKDF (reference sequence). CDR3 sequence (DNA): TGTGCCACCAGCAAGGAGAGCCCATGGGACAATGAGCAGTTCTTC. Encoded protein: CATSKESPWDNEQFF.

V gene TRBV19 combines with J gene TRBJ1-2; no definite D call. Germline CDR1 is LNHDA and CDR2 is SQIVND (reference sequence). The germline V and J ends were trimmed by 2 bases and 3 bases, with 7 bases remaining between them. The CDR3 contains 13 residues. CDR3 in amino acids: CASSITIYYGYTF. CDR3 in DNA: TGTGCCAGTAGTATAACCATCTACTATGGCTACACCTTC.